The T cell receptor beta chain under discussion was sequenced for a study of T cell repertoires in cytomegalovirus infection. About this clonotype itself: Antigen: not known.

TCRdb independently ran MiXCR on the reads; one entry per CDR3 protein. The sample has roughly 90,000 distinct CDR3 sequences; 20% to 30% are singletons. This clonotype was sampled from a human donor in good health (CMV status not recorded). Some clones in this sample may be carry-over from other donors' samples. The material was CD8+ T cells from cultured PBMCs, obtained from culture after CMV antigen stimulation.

In DNA form, the CDR3 reads TGCGCCAGCAGCCAAGACAGGGCTGAGGATTCACCCCTCCACTTT. It translates to CASSQDRAEDSPLHF. The rearrangement joins TRBV4-3 to TRBJ1-6; D is possibly TRBD1 (5 bases). Trimming shortened V by 0 bases and J by 8 bases, and 11 bases separated the two germline ends. This CDR3 comprises 15 residues. Looked up from germline, CDR1 is LGHNA and CDR2 is YSLEER.